The T cell receptor (beta chain) described here comes from a study of blood T cell repertoires in COVID-19. The overall study: T cells, B-cell-depleted T cells, or PBMCs provided the cDNA or gDNA that served as material.

This clone was found a few times. Germline V lookup: CDR1 SGHTA, CDR2 FQGTGA. The CDR3 runs 15 residues. Trimming left V 1 base short and J 6 bases short, with 13 bases between. Some clones are missing from TCRdb's copy, which holds only in-frame ones; the method was immunoSEQ multiplex PCR. The sample records approximately 200,000 clones, 88% being singletons. This receptor was taken from a man in his 70s with acute or convalescent COVID-19. The sample consisted of peripheral blood. The chain is built from TRBV7-3 and TRBJ2-1; D is possibly TRBD2 (6 bases). CDR3 nucleotide sequence: TGTGCCAGCAGCTTAAGGTCCGGGAGTGGCAATGAGCAGTTCTTC. Encoded protein: CASSLRSGSGNEQFF.